Described below is a single TCR beta chain sequence and its context. Only in-frame clones appear in the TCRdb table, and some are missing; sequencing was by immunoSEQ multiplex PCR. The sample lists about 86,000 clones, 89% occurring once. The germline gives CDR1 MNHNS, CDR2 SASEGT. V gave up 2 bases and J gave up 5 bases, with 16 bases separating them. The CDR3 has 16 residues. The source of the sample is a study of T cell responses to AZD1222 COVID-19 vaccine. The sequencing used peripheral blood, collected 28 days after the second AZD1222 dose. The V and J genes are TRBV6-1 and TRBJ2-1, with D perhaps TRBD1 (6 bases). The source is an adult who received the AZD1222 COVID-19 vaccine. In nucleotides, the CDR3 is TGTGCCAGCAGTGAATACAGGGACACGGAGAACAATGAGCAGTTCTTC. This gives the protein CASSEYRDTENNEQFF.